This note documents a single T cell receptor beta chain sequence. The antigen remains unidentified. These data originate in a study of T cell repertoires in cytomegalovirus infection. Study in general: Peptides in the study included HLA-C-restricted and HLA-B-restricted CMV epitopes. Based on public TCR beta signatures, there were indications of CMV infection and of a matching HLA type. Study results and limitations: Cumulative frequency (of public TCR beta family members) identified carriers of CMV plus the relevant HLA.

In TCRdb, the reads were re-called with MiXCR into one record per CDR3 protein. The profile shows about 900,000 distinct CDR3 sequences, around 29% of them singletons. The CDR3 has 16 amino acids. The V and J ends lost 1 base and 2 bases respectively, with 12 bases between them. Looked up from germline, CDR1 is LGHNA and CDR2 is YSLEER. The specimen was cultured CD8+ T cells from PBMCs, collected from culture after CMV antigen stimulation. The chain uses TRBV4-3 and TRBJ1-5; the D is unclear. The source of this sequence is a human donor in good health (CMV status not recorded). Some clones in this sample may be carry-over from other donors' samples. CDR3 DNA sequence: TGCGCCAGCAGCCAAGCTAGGACGAGCCGCAATCAGCCCCAGCATTTT. This codes for CASSQARTSRNQPQHF.